What follows describes a single TCR beta chain. Its antigen is unidentified. Germline V gene sequence: CDR1 LNHDA, CDR2 SQIVND (reference sequence). The CDR3 is 15 amino acids. V was cut by 7 bases and J by 3 bases, with 16 bases left in between. In the naive CD8 group, cells lacked CD45RO and were positively selected for CCR7, so terminally differentiated effector memory CD45RA+ cells were left out. The data derive from a study of shared clonotypes between healthy human individuals. Whole-study findings and limits: Shared clonotypes across all four donors exceeded non-shared ones in generation probability.

Here immunoSEQ multiplex PCR was the method, and the copy in TCRdb shows in-frame clones only, minus some. The sample consists of 2 million to 2.5 million clones, approximately 94% of them appearing once. The origin of this receptor is a man aged 18 to 30 in good health. Some clones in this sample may be carry-over from other donors' samples. What was sequenced was naive CD8+ T cells from PBMCs. The genes are TRBV19 and TRBJ2-1, with D possibly TRBD1 on 5 matching bases. CDR3: CASNPQGYLYNEQFF. The CDR3 nucleotides are TGTGCCAGTAACCCCCAGGGTTACCTCTACAATGAGCAGTTCTTC.